The T cell receptor (beta chain) under discussion was sequenced for a study of response to subunit inactivated influenza vaccine listed by TCRdb under 2018. Notes on the research overall: Deep quantitative profiling of the T cell receptor repertoire was used in the study to follow responses to a trivalent subunit inactivated influenza vaccine.

As to this clonotype: Its antigen is unknown. The record has no base qualities; no much larger clone is one base away.

Library generation was performed with RT-PCR. Sequencing was carried out with an Illumina HiSeq 2500. Using fastp at Q25 and MiXCR, TCRdb reprocessed the public reads and kept productive beta chains. Every distinct CDR3 protein forms one entry, paired with its most common genes and DNA. Counted in this sample were roughly 790,000 distinct CDR3 sequences; 21% of them appeared once. The top ten hold roughly a tenth of the sample. General conclusions and limits of the study: It was suggested by the authors that each seasonal influenza vaccination may recruit only a limited number of new T cells.

The CDR3 contains 14 residues, cysteine and phenylalanine counted. Only CDR3 DNA is held: 42 bases, read in frame from base 1. From the germline V gene (reference sequence), CDR1 is LNHDA and CDR2 is SQIVND. Trimming at the junction amounts to 3 bases on V and 1 base on J, and the germline ends lie 9 bases apart. The rearrangement combines TRBV19 with TRBJ1-1; the D gene identity is not certain. The sequencing here drew on PBMCs from blood, taken around 5 days after vaccination. The receptor comes from a man aged 50-60 years who received an inactivated influenza vaccine. Donor details come from another sample of the same person, matched by shared clones. The bases read TGTGCCAGTAGTATGGTTCAGAAGAACACTGAAGCTTTCTTT. Its protein reads: CASSMVQKNTEAFF.